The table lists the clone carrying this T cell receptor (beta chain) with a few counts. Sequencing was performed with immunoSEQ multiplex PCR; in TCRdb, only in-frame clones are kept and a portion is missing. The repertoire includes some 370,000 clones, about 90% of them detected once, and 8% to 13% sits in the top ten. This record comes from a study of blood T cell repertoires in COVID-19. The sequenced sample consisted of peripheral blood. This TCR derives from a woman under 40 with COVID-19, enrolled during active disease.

In nucleotides, the CDR3 is TGTGCCAGCAACCACCTCTCAGGGGGGTACGAGCAGTACTTC. It yields the protein CASNHLSGGYEQYF. The chain combines TRBV11-2 with TRBJ2-7; possibly TRBD1 for D (7 bases). CDR3 length: 14 residues. Germline CDR1 is SGHAT and CDR2 is FQNNGV. The germline V and J ends were trimmed by 7 bases and 4 bases, with 17 bases remaining between them.